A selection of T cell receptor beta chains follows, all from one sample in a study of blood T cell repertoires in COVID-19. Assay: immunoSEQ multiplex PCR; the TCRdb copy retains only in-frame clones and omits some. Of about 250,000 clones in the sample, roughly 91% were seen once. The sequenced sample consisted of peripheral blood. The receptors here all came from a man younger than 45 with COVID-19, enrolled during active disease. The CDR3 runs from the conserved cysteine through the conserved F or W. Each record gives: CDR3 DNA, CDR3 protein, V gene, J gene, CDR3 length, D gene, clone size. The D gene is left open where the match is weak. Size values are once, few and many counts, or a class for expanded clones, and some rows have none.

CDR3nt: TGCGCCAGCAGCCAAACCGGGACAGGGTGGGTGGAGCAGTACTTC
CDR3aa: CASSQTGTGWVEQYF
v_gene: TRBV5-1
j_gene: TRBJ2-7
len: 15
d_gene: TRBD1
abundance: NA

CDR3nt: TGTGCCAGCAGCTCCCTAGCGGGGGGGCCGGAAGAGACCCAGTACTTC
CDR3aa: CASSSLAGGPEETQYF
v_gene: TRBV7-6
j_gene: TRBJ2-5
len: 16
d_gene: TRBD2
abundance: NA

CDR3nt: TGCAGCGTTGTTGGGGGGTCTAACTATGGCTACACCTTC
CDR3aa: CSVVGGSNYGYTF
v_gene: TRBV29-1
j_gene: TRBJ1-2
len: 13
d_gene: NA
abundance: NA

CDR3nt: TGCGCCAGCAGCACCCAAGGGGGTTGGCGTCAGCAGAACACTGAAGCTTTCTTT
CDR3aa: CASSTQGGWRQQNTEAFF
v_gene: TRBV4-1
j_gene: TRBJ1-1
len: 18
d_gene: NA
abundance: NA

CDR3nt: TGCGCCAGCAGCGATTTGCTAGGAGAGACCCAGTACTTC
CDR3aa: CASSDLLGETQYF
v_gene: TRBV5-1
j_gene: TRBJ2-5
len: 13
d_gene: NA
abundance: NA

CDR3nt: TGCGCCAGCAGTCAATCTGTTCTACCTCCCGGGACAGGGGACACAGATACGCAGTATTTT
CDR3aa: CASSQSVLPPGTGDTDTQYF
v_gene: TRBV23-1
j_gene: TRBJ2-3
len: 20
d_gene: TRBD1
abundance: once

CDR3nt: TGCGCCAGCAGCTCATCGGGGGGGGCCACGGGAGAGACCCAGTACTTC
CDR3aa: CASSSSGGATGETQYF
v_gene: TRBV5-1
j_gene: TRBJ2-5
len: 16
d_gene: TRBD2
abundance: NA

CDR3nt: TGTGCCAGCAGTTACCGGGACAGGAGCTCCTACGAGCAGTACTTC
CDR3aa: CASSYRDRSSYEQYF
v_gene: TRBV6-2/TRBV6-3
j_gene: TRBJ2-7
len: 15
d_gene: TRBD1
abundance: NA

CDR3nt: TGTGCCAGCAGTTTATCAACAAATCAGCCCCAGCATTTT
CDR3aa: CASSLSTNQPQHF
v_gene: TRBV27
j_gene: TRBJ1-5
len: 13
d_gene: NA
abundance: NA

CDR3nt: TGTGCCAGCTGGGGGCGTCCGTTTGGGGAGCAGTACTTC
CDR3aa: CASWGRPFGEQYF
v_gene: TRBV2
j_gene: TRBJ2-7
len: 13
d_gene: NA
abundance: NA

CDR3nt: TGTGCCATCAACCGCGGACATTATGGCTACACCTTC
CDR3aa: CAINRGHYGYTF
v_gene: TRBV10-3
j_gene: TRBJ1-2
len: 12
d_gene: NA
abundance: NA

CDR3nt: TGTGCCACCAGCAGACCAAGGGGGCGCGAGGAAAAACTGTTTTTT
CDR3aa: CATSRPRGREEKLFF
v_gene: TRBV15
j_gene: TRBJ1-4
len: 15
d_gene: TRBD1
abundance: NA

CDR3nt: TGCAGCGCCCAGGGCTCTGGAAACACCATATATTTT
CDR3aa: CSAQGSGNTIYF
v_gene: TRBV29-1
j_gene: TRBJ1-3
len: 12
d_gene: NA
abundance: few

CDR3nt: TGTGCCAGCAGCGTCACAGGGGGCACGAACACCGGGGAGCTGTTTTTT
CDR3aa: CASSVTGGTNTGELFF
v_gene: TRBV11-1
j_gene: TRBJ2-2
len: 16
d_gene: TRBD1
abundance: NA

CDR3nt: TGTGCCAGCAGCGTAGAGAAAGGGGCCTACACAGATACGCAGTATTTT
CDR3aa: CASSVEKGAYTDTQYF
v_gene: TRBV9
j_gene: TRBJ2-3
len: 16
d_gene: NA
abundance: NA

CDR3nt: TGCAGCGTTGATAAGGGACAGCAAGAGACCCAGTACTTC
CDR3aa: CSVDKGQQETQYF
v_gene: TRBV29-1
j_gene: TRBJ2-5
len: 13
d_gene: TRBD1
abundance: NA

CDR3nt: TGTGCCAGCAGCTTGTCAGGTCACCAAGAGACCCAGTACTTC
CDR3aa: CASSLSGHQETQYF
v_gene: TRBV5-6
j_gene: TRBJ2-5
len: 14
d_gene: NA
abundance: NA

CDR3nt: TGTGCCAGCAGTGAAGGTCCAGGGCGCGCCTACGAGCAGTACTTC
CDR3aa: CASSEGPGRAYEQYF
v_gene: TRBV6-1
j_gene: TRBJ2-7
len: 15
d_gene: NA
abundance: NA

CDR3nt: TGCAGTGCTAGTAAACAGGGGGGGGCCTACGAGCAGTACTTC
CDR3aa: CSASKQGGAYEQYF
v_gene: TRBV20-1
j_gene: TRBJ2-7
len: 14
d_gene: NA
abundance: NA

CDR3nt: TGTGCCTGGAGAGACTCCCAACGATTGCGGAACTATGGCTACACCTTC
CDR3aa: CAWRDSQRLRNYGYTF
v_gene: TRBV30
j_gene: TRBJ1-2
len: 16
d_gene: NA
abundance: NA

CDR3nt: TGTGCCAGCAGTTACCGGCAGGGAAATGAGCAGTTCTTC
CDR3aa: CASSYRQGNEQFF
v_gene: TRBV6-6
j_gene: TRBJ2-1
len: 13
d_gene: NA
abundance: NA

CDR3nt: TGTGCCAGCAGTGGGGACAGGGTACAGCCCCAGCATTTT
CDR3aa: CASSGDRVQPQHF
v_gene: TRBV2
j_gene: TRBJ1-5
len: 13
d_gene: TRBD1
abundance: NA

CDR3nt: TGCGCCAGCAGCCAAGATTATGAACTGCTCTATGGCTACACCTTC
CDR3aa: CASSQDYELLYGYTF
v_gene: TRBV4-1
j_gene: TRBJ1-2
len: 15
d_gene: NA
abundance: few

CDR3nt: TGTGCCAGCAGCTTGAGTCGGAAGAGGGCCGGAAGTGGGCAGTTCTTC
CDR3aa: CASSLSRKRAGSGQFF
v_gene: TRBV5-6
j_gene: TRBJ2-1
len: 16
d_gene: NA
abundance: NA

CDR3nt: TGTGCCAGCAGTTGGGACAGGGCGCCTAACTATGGCTACACCTTC
CDR3aa: CASSWDRAPNYGYTF
v_gene: TRBV6-6
j_gene: TRBJ1-2
len: 15
d_gene: TRBD1
abundance: NA

CDR3nt: TGTGCCAGTAGTATACGACTAGCGGGGGGGAGAGAGACCCAGTACTTC
CDR3aa: CASSIRLAGGRETQYF
v_gene: TRBV19
j_gene: TRBJ2-5
len: 16
d_gene: TRBD2
abundance: NA

CDR3nt: TGTGCCAGCAGTTTGTCGGGACACATCTCTGGAAACACCATATATTTT
CDR3aa: CASSLSGHISGNTIYF
v_gene: TRBV27
j_gene: TRBJ1-3
len: 16
d_gene: NA
abundance: NA

CDR3nt: TGTGCCAGTAGTACCGACACATACTCTGGAAACACCATATATTTT
CDR3aa: CASSTDTYSGNTIYF
v_gene: TRBV19
j_gene: TRBJ1-3
len: 15
d_gene: NA
abundance: NA

CDR3nt: TGTGCCAGCAGCCGTAGGGAGCTGGAGACCCAGTACTTC
CDR3aa: CASSRRELETQYF
v_gene: TRBV3-1/TRBV3-2
j_gene: TRBJ2-5
len: 13
d_gene: NA
abundance: NA

CDR3nt: TGTGCCAGCAGCCCCGAGACAGGGGGCGTAAATAATTCACCCCTCCACTTT
CDR3aa: CASSPETGGVNNSPLHF
v_gene: TRBV5-6
j_gene: TRBJ1-6
len: 17
d_gene: TRBD1
abundance: once

CDR3nt: TGCGCCAGCAGTCACAGGCAGGGATTCTGGCACGAAAAACTGTTTTTT
CDR3aa: CASSHRQGFWHEKLFF
v_gene: TRBV23-1
j_gene: TRBJ1-4
len: 16
d_gene: NA
abundance: NA

CDR3nt: TGTGCCAGCAGCTTAAGGTCCCCGGCGGGTGGGCAGCCCCAGCATTTT
CDR3aa: CASSLRSPAGGQPQHF
v_gene: TRBV7-3
j_gene: TRBJ1-5
len: 16
d_gene: NA
abundance: NA

CDR3nt: TGTGCCAGCAGTTACTCAACAGGGGGGAGCAATCAGCCCCAGCATTTT
CDR3aa: CASSYSTGGSNQPQHF
v_gene: TRBV6-6
j_gene: TRBJ1-5
len: 16
d_gene: TRBD1
abundance: NA

CDR3nt: TGTGCCAGCAGTACAACAGGGGGCGGTACGCAGTATTTT
CDR3aa: CASSTTGGGTQYF
v_gene: TRBV6-4
j_gene: TRBJ2-3
len: 13
d_gene: TRBD1
abundance: NA

CDR3nt: TGTGCCAGCAGTGTAGAAAGGGAGTCTTACGAGCAGTACTTC
CDR3aa: CASSVERESYEQYF
v_gene: TRBV2
j_gene: TRBJ2-7
len: 14
d_gene: NA
abundance: NA

CDR3nt: TGTGCCAGCAGGGGGACAGGGATTTATGGCTACACCTTC
CDR3aa: CASRGTGIYGYTF
v_gene: TRBV2
j_gene: TRBJ1-2
len: 13
d_gene: TRBD1
abundance: NA

CDR3nt: TGTGCCACGTGGACTAGCGGCACCCCCTACGAGCAGTACTTC
CDR3aa: CATWTSGTPYEQYF
v_gene: TRBV7-9
j_gene: TRBJ2-7
len: 14
d_gene: TRBD2
abundance: NA

CDR3nt: TGTGCCAGCAGCCAAGATCCTAGATCGGAGCAGTACTTC
CDR3aa: CASSQDPRSEQYF
v_gene: TRBV3-1/TRBV3-2
j_gene: TRBJ2-7
len: 13
d_gene: NA
abundance: NA

CDR3nt: TGTGCCAGCAGCTTGGTAGGGGTCGGCTACACCTTC
CDR3aa: CASSLVGVGYTF
v_gene: TRBV5-6
j_gene: TRBJ1-2
len: 12
d_gene: NA
abundance: NA

CDR3nt: TGTGCCAGCAGCTTCGACAGCAACAATGAGCAGTTCTTC
CDR3aa: CASSFDSNNEQFF
v_gene: TRBV7-9
j_gene: TRBJ2-1
len: 13
d_gene: NA
abundance: NA

CDR3nt: TGCGCCAGCAGCACCCTTCGGCGGGGGGCGAACTATGGCTACACCTTC
CDR3aa: CASSTLRRGANYGYTF
v_gene: TRBV4-1
j_gene: TRBJ1-2
len: 16
d_gene: NA
abundance: NA